The 27 T cell receptor beta chains presented below share a single source sample, sequenced in a study of CD8 T cells in Susac syndrome. Random hexamers were used to reverse transcribe the RNA input (about 0.5 to 1 ug). TCRdb re-derived calls from the immunoSEQ multiplex PCR reads in MiXCR, one entry per CDR3 protein. Of under 200,000 distinct CDR3 sequences listed, 85% to 95% are singletons. The sequencing sample was made of CD8+ T cells from PBMCs. The receptors stem from a human donor with multiple sclerosis.

The chain recombines TRBV6-1 with TRBJ2-7; D is possibly TRBD1 (5 bases). Germline CDR1 is MNHNS and CDR2 is SASEGT. V was trimmed by 0 bases and J by 3 bases, leaving 9 bases between them. The CDR3 spans 14 residues. The CDR3 is CASSEANRIYEQYF. CDR3 in DNA: TGTGCCAGCAGTGAAGCGAACAGGATCTACGAGCAGTACTTC.

CDR3 sequence: CASSLQGPERTEAFF. The CDR3 coding sequence is TGCGCCAGCAGCTTACAGGGGCCGGAACGTACTGAAGCTTTCTTT. The chain recombines TRBV5-1 with TRBJ1-1; 7 bases align to TRBD1. Germline V gives CDR1 SGHRS, CDR2 YFSETQ. V was clipped by 2 bases and J by 5 bases; unmatched bases: 9. The CDR3 runs 15 residues.

This chain joins TRBV6-5 and TRBJ2-3; no definite D call. Germline lookup yields CDR1 MNHEY and CDR2 SVGAGI. The CDR3 sequence is 16 residues long. V was shortened by 2 bases and J by 0 bases, with 12 bases between the two germline ends. CDR3 in amino acids: CASSYHSASSTDTQYF. The CDR3 DNA follows: TGTGCCAGCAGTTACCATTCAGCGTCTAGCACAGATACGCAGTATTTT.

CDR3 region: CASSEHGTKQFF. The CDR3 bases are TGTGCCAGCAGCGAACATGGGACCAAGCAGTTCTTC. The chain links TRBV14 to TRBJ2-1; D may match TRBD1 or TRBD2 (5 bases each). Germline-derived CDR1 and CDR2 are SGHDN and FVKESK. The CDR3 totals 12 residues. The germline V and J ends were trimmed by 5 bases and 11 bases, with 13 bases remaining between them.

The chain links TRBV4-1 to TRBJ2-3; D not certain. V gave up 3 bases and J gave up 1 base, with 5 bases separating them. The CDR3 runs to 13 residues. Germline-derived CDR1 and CDR2 are MGHRA and YSYEKL. The CDR3: CASSHPRTDTQYF. The CDR3 DNA follows: TGCGCCAGCAGCCACCCCCGCACAGATACGCAGTATTTT.

The rearrangement uses TRBV6-6 and TRBJ1-1; D is undetermined. This CDR3 contains 15 residues. Trimming stripped 0 bases from V and 0 bases from J, with 8 bases between. Germline V gives CDR1 MNHNY, CDR2 SVGAGI (reference sequence). The CDR3 DNA reads TGTGCCAGCAGTTACTCCAGCGGGATGAACACTGAAGCTTTCTTT. It codes for CASSYSSGMNTEAFF.

The V call is TRBV19, the J call TRBJ2-1, with 9 nucleotides matching TRBD2. This CDR3 has 15 amino acids. CDR1 is LNHDA, CDR2 SQIVND, per germline (reference sequence). The V and J ends lost 1 base and 7 bases, in that order; junction bases with no gene match: 5. CDR3 amino acids: CASSIVAGGMNEQFF. Written as DNA, the CDR3 is TGTGCCAGTAGTATAGTTGCGGGAGGGATGAATGAGCAGTTCTTC.

The J gene is TRBJ1-1, the V gene TRBV15, with 9 bases aligning to TRBD1. J lost 8 bases, V lost 6 bases, and 7 bases had no gene match. Germline V CDR1 and CDR2: LNHNV, YYDKDF (reference sequence). The CDR3 spans 13 residues. This chain's CDR3 is CATRRGQGIEAFF. For the CDR3, the DNA is TGTGCCACCAGGCGCGGACAGGGGATAGAAGCTTTCTTT.

The V gene is TRBV29-1, the J gene TRBJ2-2; D unresolved. This CDR3 has 15 amino acids. V dropped 5 bases and J dropped 4 bases, with 17 bases sitting between them. Germline V CDR1 and CDR2: SQVTM, ANQGSEA. In DNA form, the CDR3 reads TGCAGCGTTCTAAGAGGCGCGGATGTCACCGGGGAGCTGTTTTTT. It encodes CSVLRGADVTGELFF.

The chain employs TRBV7-3 and TRBJ2-3; 9 nucleotides line up with TRBD2. Germline V gene lookup returns CDR1 SGHTA and CDR2 FQGTGA. The CDR3 spans 18 residues. J gave up 4 bases and V 2 bases, and 13 bases lay outside the gene matches. CDR3 bases: TGTGCCAGCAGCTTATCCAAAATAGCGGGAGACGGGCCAGATACGCAGTATTTT. Amino acid sequence: CASSLSKIAGDGPDTQYF.

The V call is TRBV2, the J call TRBJ2-1; D gene uncertain. The length of the CDR3 is 13 residues. Trimming shortened V by 10 bases and J by 0 bases, and 10 bases separated the two germline ends. CDR1 and CDR2 (germline): SNHLY, FYNNEI. The CDR3 region is CANSKSSYNEQFF. CDR3 sequence (DNA): TGTGCCAACTCGAAGAGCTCCTACAATGAGCAGTTCTTC.

V gene TRBV28 combines with J gene TRBJ2-1; D uncertain. Trimming stripped 3 bases from V and 0 bases from J, with 15 bases between. Per germline, CDR1 MDHEN and CDR2 SYDVKM. This CDR3 is built from 17 residues. CDR3 region: CASSLVLPTSSYNEQFF. DNA of the CDR3: TGTGCCAGCAGTTTGGTTTTGCCGACGAGCTCCTACAATGAGCAGTTCTTC. Supplemented by reference TRBV28 and TRBJ2-1, the full variable domain reads DVKVTQSSRYLVKRTGEKVFLECVQDMDHENMFWYRQDPGLGLRLIYFSYDVKMKEKGDIPEGYSVSREKKERFSLILESASTNQTSMYLCASSLVLPTSSYNEQFFGPGTRLTVL.

The chain combines TRBV18 with TRBJ2-7, with 11 bases that match TRBD2. V was clipped by 4 bases and J by 0 bases; unmatched bases: 11. This CDR3 is built from 18 residues. Per germline, CDR1 KGHSH and CDR2 LQKENI. In nucleotides, the CDR3 is TGTGCCAGCTCACAAGATACCGGGACTAGCGGACGCTCCTACGAGCAGTACTTC. It is translated as CASSQDTGTSGRSYEQYF.

This chain joins TRBV12-5 and TRBJ1-3; a possible D gene is TRBD1 (6 bases). The germline gives CDR1 LGHNT, CDR2 FRNRAP. The ends were cut back, 0 bases at V and 7 bases at J, with 16 bases in the middle. CDR3 length: 16 residues. The CDR3 nucleotides read TGTGCTAGTGGTTTGGTGACGACAGGTTCGGGGAACACCATATATTTT. Protein sequence: CASGLVTTGSGNTIYF.

DNA for the CDR3: TGTGCCAGCTCTAAGGGCACGTATAGCAATCAGCCCCAGCATTTT. It yields the protein CASSKGTYSNQPQHF. The V gene is TRBV9, the J gene TRBJ1-5; D gene ambiguous. The germline gives CDR1 SGDLS, CDR2 YYNGEE. V gave up 7 bases and J gave up 0 bases, with 14 bases separating them. The CDR3 covers 15 residues.

The rearrangement uses TRBV29-1 and TRBJ1-2; tentatively, D is TRBD1 (5 bases). The CDR3 has 12 amino acids. The V end lost 4 bases, the J end lost 4 bases, and 10 bases lay between the germline ends. Germline CDR1 reads SQVTM; CDR2 reads ANQGSEA. CDR3 bases: TGCAGCGTTGGTGCAGGGACCTATGGCTACACCTTC. Amino acid sequence: CSVGAGTYGYTF.

The gene calls are TRBV9 and TRBJ1-1; D is unresolved. This CDR3 has 14 amino acids. CDR1 SGDLS and CDR2 YYNGEE come from the germline V gene. V was shortened by 0 bases and J by 1 base, with 7 bases between the two germline ends. DNA of the CDR3: TGTGCCAGCAGCGTAGTATGGGCGAACACTGAAGCTTTCTTT. This codes for CASSVVWANTEAFF.

This clonotype was seen once. This sequence joins TRBV11-2 and TRBJ2-1; 10 nucleotides line up with TRBD2. This CDR3 contains 17 residues. Germline V gene sequence: CDR1 SGHAT, CDR2 FQNNGV. V shed 1 base, J shed 4 bases, and the junction held 7 bases outside the gene matches. The CDR3 sequence: CASSLVPSGGEYNEQFF. The CDR3 nucleotides are TGTGCCAGCAGCTTAGTTCCTAGCGGGGGTGAATACAATGAGCAGTTCTTC. Filled out from reference TRBV11-2 and TRBJ2-1, the complete variable domain reads EAGVAQSPRYKIIEKRQSVAFWCNPISGHATLYWYQQILGQGPKLLIQFQNNGVVDDSQLPKDRFSAERLKGVDSTLKIQPAKLEDSAVYLCASSLVPSGGEYNEQFFGPGTRLTVL.

This sequence joins TRBV29-1 and TRBJ2-1; TRBD2 matches 13 bases. Germline V gene sequence: CDR1 SQVTM, CDR2 ANQGSEA. The CDR3 extends over 14 amino acids. Trimming took 7 bases from V and 5 from J; bases not matched to a gene: 5. The CDR3 spells CSDTGLAGDNEQFF. The CDR3 DNA reads as TGCAGCGATACAGGACTAGCGGGGGACAATGAGCAGTTCTTC.

This chain links TRBV7-8 with TRBJ2-3, with TRBD2 matching 8 bases. Trimming removed 5 bases from V and 4 bases from J; junction bases left unmatched: 5. This CDR3 is 14 amino acids long. The germline gives CDR1 SGHVS, CDR2 FQNEAQ. The CDR3 loop reads CASSPTGRADTQYF. CDR3 nucleotides: TGTGCCAGCAGCCCCACCGGGAGGGCAGATACGCAGTATTTT.

The chain recombines TRBV9 with TRBJ2-2; D is unresolved. Germline CDR1 and CDR2: SGDLS and YYNGEE. The ends were cut back, 0 bases at V and 6 bases at J, with 3 bases in the middle. The CDR3 contains 12 residues. The CDR3 nucleotides read TGTGCCAGCAGCGTAGTTCCCGGGGAGCTGTTTTTT. Translation: CASSVVPGELFF.

V gene TRBV7-9 combines with J gene TRBJ2-7; no definite D call. Trimming shortened V by 1 base and J by 5 bases, and 12 bases separated the two germline ends. CDR3 length: 14 amino acids. Germline loops: CDR1 SEHNR, CDR2 FQNEAQ (reference sequence). The CDR3, as DNA: TGTGCCAGCAGCTTAGATACGGCAGCCCACGAGCAGTACTTC. Protein product: CASSLDTAAHEQYF.

The chain couples TRBV5-1 to TRBJ1-2; 8 bases agree with TRBD1. With 2 bases clipped from V and 4 bases from J, the junction kept 4 bases outside the gene matches. Germline lookup yields CDR1 SGHRS and CDR2 YFSETQ. The CDR3 consists of 14 residues. CDR3 DNA: TGCGCCAGCAGCTTAGGACAGGGTGGCTATGGCTACACCTTC. Residues: CASSLGQGGYGYTF.

The chain combines TRBV15 with TRBJ1-6, with D possibly TRBD1 on 5 matching bases. Germline-derived CDR1 and CDR2 are LNHNV and YYDKDF (reference sequence). The V and J ends lost 4 bases and 3 bases respectively, with 13 bases between them. There are 16 residues in the CDR3. The CDR3 region is CATSKHRDVYNSPLHF. CDR3 DNA: TGTGCCACCAGCAAACACCGGGACGTCTATAATTCACCCCTCCACTTT.

This chain uses TRBV15 with TRBJ2-1, with 13 bases lining up with TRBD2. V was pared by 3 bases and J by 6 bases, with 2 bases of the junction left unmatched. Looked up from germline, CDR1 is LNHNV and CDR2 is YYDKDF (reference sequence). The CDR3 extends over 15 amino acids. Here the CDR3 DNA reads TGTGCCACCAGCAGCGGACTAGCGGGAGCCAATGAGCAGTTCTTC. This codes for CATSSGLAGANEQFF.

This chain joins TRBV29-1 and TRBJ1-1, with D hard to call. The CDR3 sequence is 17 residues long. Germline V CDR1 and CDR2: SQVTM, ANQGSEA. V was trimmed by 3 bases and J by 0 bases, leaving 20 bases between them. The CDR3 sequence: CSVDLFGTNFMNTEAFF. The DNA for the CDR3 is TGCAGCGTTGATCTCTTCGGAACCAACTTCATGAACACTGAAGCTTTCTTT.

The chain joins TRBV7-3 to TRBJ2-1; 7 bases map to TRBD2. CDR1 and CDR2 (germline): SGHTA, FQGTGA. The CDR3 contains 16 residues. V was clipped by 2 bases and J by 10 bases; unmatched bases: 14. In DNA, the CDR3 is TGTGCCAGCAGCTTAGTGGGGTTAGGCGGGAGCGAGGAGCAGTTCTTC. Residues: CASSLVGLGGSEEQFF.